One sample yielded the 7 T cell receptor beta chains listed below, sequenced in a study of early T cells in non-severe SARS-CoV-2 infection. TCRdb re-analysed the 5' RACE reads in MiXCR, keeping a single row per CDR3 protein. The sample consists of tens of thousands of distinct CDR3 sequences, about an eighth of them appearing once. This material consisted of whole blood, taken at baseline. The receptors derive from an adult who was a healthcare worker with PCR-confirmed SARS-CoV-2 infection or an uninfected control (not recorded which).

The table lists this clonotype with a few counts. This chain uses TRBV2 with TRBJ2-6; 7 bases fit TRBD1. In germline, CDR1 is SNHLY, CDR2 FYNNEI. Losses at the gene ends were 6 bases for V and 1 base for J; bases not matched to a gene: 9. The length of the CDR3 is 17 residues. CDR3 bases: TGTGCCAGCAGCCAATCCGGGACAGTGTCTGGGGCCAACGTCCTGACTTTC. This encodes CASSQSGTVSGANVLTF.

This clonotype came up a few times. V gene TRBV14 combines with J gene TRBJ1-4, with D possibly TRBD1 on 6 matching bases. The CDR3 covers 17 residues. The ends were cut back, 4 bases at V and 3 bases at J, with 18 bases in the middle. CDR1 SGHDN and CDR2 FVKESK come from the germline V gene. CDR3 protein: CASSPREGEGANEKLFF. The DNA for the CDR3 is TGTGCCAGCAGCCCCCGAGAGGGGGAAGGGGCTAATGAAAAACTGTTTTTT.

The chain links TRBV7-2 to TRBJ2-7, with 9 bases lining up with TRBD1. Losses at the gene ends were 7 bases for V and 6 bases for J; bases not matched to a gene: 7. The CDR3 length is 13 residues. CDR1 and CDR2 (germline): SGHTA, FQGNSA. The DNA of the CDR3 is TGTGCCAGCACCGCCGGGACAGGGCGCGAGCAGTACTTC. Protein product: CASTAGTGREQYF.

V is TRBV12-3 or TRBV12-4 and J is TRBJ1-2; D perhaps matches TRBD1 (6 bases). The CDR3 runs 13 residues. V lost 4 bases to trimming and J lost 8 bases, with 14 bases between them. CDR3 DNA sequence: TGTGCCAGCAGTTCGCAGGGGCGAGGCGGCTACACCTTC. Translated, it gives CASSSQGRGGYTF.

The genes are TRBV7-9 and TRBJ2-5; D unresolved. This CDR3 spans 14 amino acids. V was cut by 5 bases and J by 2 bases, with 12 bases left in between. CDR1 is SEHNR and CDR2 is FQNEAQ in the germline V gene (reference sequence). CDR3 protein: CASSHGLPQETQYF. CDR3 nucleotides: TGTGCCAGCAGCCACGGGCTGCCGCAAGAGACCCAGTACTTC. Complete variable domain (other parts from reference TRBV7-9 and TRBJ2-5): DTGVSQNPRHKITKRGQNVTFRCDPISEHNRLYWYRQTLGQGPEFLTYFQNEAQLEKSRLLSDRFSAERPKGSFSTLEIQRTEQGDSAMYLCASSHGLPQETQYFGPGTRLLVL.

This chain uses TRBV5-1 with TRBJ2-7; D possibly corresponds to TRBD2 (5 bases). The CDR3 has 15 amino acids. Germline V gene data show CDR1 as SGHRS and CDR2 as YFSETQ. Trimming stripped 1 base from V and 0 bases from J, with 11 bases between. CDR3 protein: CASSLTGKHSYEQYF. The CDR3 coding sequence is TGCGCCAGCAGCTTGACGGGGAAGCACTCCTACGAGCAGTACTTC.

The gene calls are TRBV5-1 and TRBJ2-7; D remains ambiguous. Trimming removed 4 bases from V and 2 bases from J, with 16 bases in between. Germline lookup yields CDR1 SGHRS and CDR2 YFSETQ. The length of the CDR3 is 15 residues. CDR3 loop: CASSPFQGSTYEQYF. CDR3 DNA: TGCGCCAGCAGCCCGTTCCAAGGGTCCACCTACGAGCAGTACTTC.